This TCR beta chain was identified during a study of blood T cell repertoires in COVID-19. About the research overall: COVID-19 samples collected from the United States, Italy and Spain covered acute and convalescent phases.

Germline loops: CDR1 SGHVS, CDR2 FQNEAQ. The CDR3 contains 16 residues. With V trimmed by 4 bases and J by 1 base, 8 bases remained unmatched. This clone was seen only once. The data were produced by immunoSEQ multiplex PCR, yet TCRdb's version contains in-frame clones alone and is incomplete. The sample holds tens of thousands of clones, more than 85% seen once. This sequence was found in a man at least 80 years old in a cohort sampled during active COVID-19. This chain uses TRBV7-8 with TRBJ2-7; 9 nucleotides agree with TRBD1. The sequenced sample was peripheral blood. This CDR3 reads CASSSSPGQGSYEQYF. CDR3 sequence (DNA): TGTGCCAGCAGCTCGAGTCCGGGACAGGGATCCTACGAGCAGTACTTC.